The next 20 T cell receptor beta chains were all read from a single sample in a study of blood T cell repertoires in COVID-19 (dated by TCRdb to 2018 to 2021). Libraries were constructed by the immunoSEQ multiplex PCR assay. The immuneACCESS repertoire file appears here via TCRdb, limited to in-frame rearrangements. These files lack a portion of the clones; in checked studies, under half of the deficit traces to unresolved V genes, and the cause of the others is not known. Recorded for this sample are around 300,000 clones; roughly 90% of them occurred a single time. The top ten hold roughly 1.6% of the sample. Material: PBMCs or T cells enriched from blood (not recorded which). These receptors were obtained from a woman younger than 35 with acute COVID-19.

The genes are TRBV7-9 and TRBJ2-1; D possibly corresponds to TRBD1 (6 bases). CDR3 length equals 13 residues. V shed 2 bases and J shed 6 bases, with 8 bases lying between them. CDR1 is SEHNR and CDR2 is FQNEAQ in the germline V gene (reference sequence). The CDR3 DNA reads TGTGCCAGCAGCTTATCAGGGGCCAATGAGCAGTTCTTC. As protein: CASSLSGANEQFF.

This sequence joins TRBV27 and TRBJ2-3, with TRBD2 matching over 12 bases. The CDR3 loop spans 18 amino acids. V was clipped by 2 bases and J by 2 bases; unmatched bases: 8. Germline V CDR1 and CDR2: MNHEY, SMNVEV (reference sequence). The CDR3 is CASSLGLAGGRTTDTQYF. Written as DNA, the CDR3 is TGTGCCAGCAGTTTAGGTCTAGCGGGAGGGCGAACCACAGATACGCAGTATTTT.

The CDR3 nucleotides read TGCGCCAGCAGCCGTACAGCGGGAGGGGTCCAAGAGACCCAGTACTTC. It specifies CASSRTAGGVQETQYF. The chain combines TRBV4-3 with TRBJ2-5, with 10 bases that match TRBD2. This CDR3 has 16 amino acids. Germline trimming cut 4 bases from V and 1 base from J; bases unmatched to any gene: 6. Germline CDR1 LGHNA, CDR2 YSLEER.

The V gene is TRBV9, the J gene TRBJ1-1, with TRBD1 identical over 8 bases. The CDR3 is 14 amino acids. Losses at the gene ends were 5 bases for V and 1 base for J; bases not matched to a gene: 4. Germline CDR1 is SGDLS and CDR2 is YYNGEE. The CDR3 region is CASSSGQGNTEAFF. The CDR3 DNA is TGTGCCAGCAGTTCTGGACAGGGGAACACTGAAGCTTTCTTT.

This clone occurred a few times. The chain links TRBV7-2 to TRBJ2-7; TRBD1 might be the D (5 bases). Trimming cost V 0 bases and J 6 bases, with 12 bases left between them. The CDR3 has 14 amino acids. Per the germline V gene, CDR1 is SGHTA and CDR2 is FQGNSA. The CDR3 DNA follows: TGTGCCAGCAGCTTAGCTGCAGGGTTCGCCGAGCAGTACTTC. Encoded protein: CASSLAAGFAEQYF.

The chain joins TRBV19 to TRBJ2-5, with 12 bases fitting TRBD2. Trimming at V came to 0 bases and at J to 2 bases, leaving 10 bases not matched to a gene. Germline values: CDR1 LNHDA, CDR2 SQIVND (reference sequence). This CDR3 spans 19 amino acids. CDR3 nucleotide sequence: TGTGCCAGTAGTATAGATGGGACTAGCGGGCGATCTATGCAAGAGACCCAGTACTTC. This gives the protein CASSIDGTSGRSMQETQYF.

This sequence joins TRBV6-1 and TRBJ2-1; 7 bases agree with TRBD1. Germline-derived CDR1 and CDR2 are MNHNS and SASEGT. The CDR3 loop spans 15 amino acids. The V segment lost 3 bases and the J segment 4 bases; nucleotides outside the gene matches: 6. CDR3 sequence reads: CASSDRRGQYNEQFF. The CDR3 region has the DNA TGTGCCAGCAGTGACCGACGGGGACAGTACAATGAGCAGTTCTTC.

This rearrangement joins TRBV7-2 to TRBJ1-5; D gene ambiguous. The CDR3 runs to 13 residues. Per germline, CDR1 SGHTA and CDR2 FQGNSA. The germline V and J ends were trimmed by 3 bases and 3 bases, with 6 bases remaining between them. The CDR3 loop is CASSFSNNQPQHF. The CDR3 DNA sequence: TGTGCCAGCAGCTTTTCAAACAATCAGCCCCAGCATTTT.

The J gene is TRBJ2-2, the V gene TRBV6-2 or TRBV6-3; D call uncertain. The CDR3 sequence is 17 residues long. The germline CDR1 and CDR2 sequences are MNHEY and SVGEGT. V was trimmed by 0 bases and J by 5 bases, leaving 16 bases between them. CDR3 sequence (DNA): TGTGCCAGCAGTTACTCCACAGTGCTGCAAGATACCGGGGAGCTGTTTTTT. Translating gives CASSYSTVLQDTGELFF.

This clone was observed once. The chain couples TRBV4-1 to TRBJ1-2; D ambiguous. Germline V CDR1 and CDR2: MGHRA, YSYEKL. The CDR3 is 17 residues long. Trimming pared 3 bases from V and 0 bases from J, leaving 17 bases between. As DNA, the CDR3 is TGCGCCAGCAGCCATGGGCCTAGCAAAAGGTCTAACTATGGCTACACCTTC. Translated, it gives CASSHGPSKRSNYGYTF.

The J gene is TRBJ2-5, the V gene TRBV5-5, with 8 bases that match TRBD2. J was trimmed by 4 bases and V by 6 bases; bases with no gene match: 8. Germline V gene lookup returns CDR1 SGHKS and CDR2 YYEKEE (reference sequence). CDR3 size: 14 residues. The CDR3 loop reads CASTRAGVAETQYF. CDR3 coding DNA: TGTGCCAGCACCCGAGCGGGAGTGGCAGAGACCCAGTACTTC. Based on the CDR3 plus reference TRBV5-5 and TRBJ2-5, the full variable domain is DAGVTQSPTHLIKTRGQQVTLRCSPISGHKSVSWYQQVLGQGPQFIFQYYEKEERGRGNFPDRFSARQFPNYSSELNVNALLLGDSALYLCASTRAGVAETQYFGPGTRLLVL.

The chain joins TRBV19 to TRBJ2-6; weak D call: TRBD1 (6 bases). The germline V gene has CDR1 LNHDA and CDR2 SQIVND (reference sequence). The CDR3 length is 17 residues. Deletions cut 5 bases from V and 1 base from J, with 15 bases between. CDR3 amino acids: CASSSAGEPSGANVLTF. The CDR3 nucleotides read TGTGCCAGTAGTTCGGCAGGGGAACCTTCTGGGGCCAACGTCCTGACTTTC. Based on the CDR3 plus reference TRBV19 and TRBJ2-6, the full variable domain is DGGITQSPKYLFRKEGQNVTLSCEQNLNHDAMYWYRQDPGQGLRLIYYSQIVNDFQKGDIAEGYSVSREKKESFPLTVTSAQKNPTAFYLCASSSAGEPSGANVLTFGAGSRLTVL.

V gene TRBV28 combines with J gene TRBJ2-1; 9 nucleotides align to TRBD2. The length of the CDR3 is 15 residues. Germline trimming cut 7 bases from V and 8 bases from J; bases unmatched to any gene: 12. Germline-derived CDR1 and CDR2 are MDHEN and SYDVKM. Here the CDR3 DNA reads TGTGCCAGCACCTTGGCGGCGGGAGGGCCCTATGAGCAGTTCTTC. Its protein product is CASTLAAGGPYEQFF. The complete variable domain, with remaining parts taken from reference TRBV28 and TRBJ2-1, reads DVKVTQSSRYLVKRTGEKVFLECVQDMDHENMFWYRQDPGLGLRLIYFSYDVKMKEKGDIPEGYSVSREKKERFSLILESASTNQTSMYLCASTLAAGGPYEQFFGPGTRLTVL.

The CDR3, as DNA: TGCGCCAGCAGACCTGGTAGCGGGAGGGAATCCTACAATGAGCAGTTCTTC. Amino acid sequence: CASRPGSGRESYNEQFF. The chain employs TRBV5-1 and TRBJ2-1; 11 bases agree with TRBD2. The junction had 8 bases not matched to a gene; V was cut back by 5 bases and J by 1 base. This CDR3 has 17 residues. From germline, CDR1 is SGHRS and CDR2 YFSETQ.

The rearrangement joins TRBV4-3 to TRBJ1-4; D gene unclear. Per the germline V gene, CDR1 is LGHNA and CDR2 is YSLEER. CDR3 size: 14 residues. Trimming took off 1 base at V and 4 bases at J, with 7 bases between the two ends. DNA for the CDR3: TGCGCCAGCAGCCAAGTTTCGGGTAATGAAAAACTGTTTTTT. It specifies CASSQVSGNEKLFF.

The chain links TRBV27 to TRBJ1-2; D possibly corresponds to TRBD1 (6 bases). V was cut by 5 bases and J by 4 bases, with 17 bases left in between. This CDR3 region has 15 residues. Germline V gene sequence: CDR1 MNHEY, CDR2 SMNVEV (reference sequence). CDR3 sequence (DNA): TGTGCCAGCAGTGTATACAGGGATGAGGGCTATGGCTACACCTTC. Its protein product is CASSVYRDEGYGYTF.

The CDR3 loop reads CARSTTILGFF. The CDR3 DNA reads as TGTGCCAGATCAACTACCATCTTGGGGTTCTTC. The chain is built from TRBV7-5 and TRBJ2-1; TRBD2 is the table's D call, not checked against the DNA. TRBV7-5 is an annotated pseudogene. This CDR3 region has 11 residues.

The rearrangement links TRBV6-1 to TRBJ1-4; 7 positions match TRBD1. Germline CDR1 MNHNS, CDR2 SASEGT. The V gene end was trimmed by 8 bases and the J gene end by 7 bases; junction bases not matched to a gene: 10. The CDR3 length is 14 residues. The CDR3 DNA is TGTGCCAGCGCCCCCGACAGGGCCGCTGAAAAACTGTTTTTT. Translated: CASAPDRAAEKLFF.

This clone was counted only a few times. The J gene is TRBJ1-2, the V gene TRBV11-2; TRBD1 aligns across 10 bases. The trim removed 9 bases at V and 5 bases at J, leaving 9 bases unmatched. Per germline, CDR1 SGHAT and CDR2 FQNNGV. The CDR3 is made up of 14 amino acids. The CDR3 DNA reads TGTGCCAGTGCCCGGGACAGGGGACAGTATGGCTACACCTTC. As protein: CASARDRGQYGYTF.

The CDR3 reads CAWRWSYQETQYF. The CDR3 DNA is TGTGCCTGGAGATGGAGTTACCAAGAGACCCAGTACTTC. The rearrangement uses TRBV30 and TRBJ2-5; D not resolved. The CDR3 consists of 13 residues. The V and J ends lost 3 bases and 0 bases respectively, with 8 bases between them. In germline, CDR1 is GTSNPN, CDR2 SVGIG (reference sequence).